The clone carrying this T cell receptor beta chain was counted a few times. TCRdb ran MiXCR on the RT-PCR reads and lists one entry per CDR3 protein. The table has fewer than 800,000 distinct CDR3 sequences, 14% seen once. The CDR3 has 16 amino acids. With 6 bases removed from V and 6 bases from J, the gap between germline ends came to 21 bases. The sequence was obtained from a female donor in good health, serving as a healthy control. The sample taken for sequencing was memory CD4+ T cells from blood. The rearrangement uses TRBV12-3 or TRBV12-4 and TRBJ2-4, with TRBD1 as a possible D gene (5 bases). CDR3 sequence: CASSNPQVNVLNIQYF. CDR3 coding DNA: TGTGCCAGCAGCAACCCACAGGTGAACGTCCTAAACATTCAGTACTTC.